The text below deals with one TCR beta chain. The antigen it binds to is not known. Base quality data are lacking; no much larger clone is found one base away. TCRbeta CDR3 regions were amplified from genomic DNA using the immunoSEQ Assay, a bias-controlled multiplex PCR. The authors' pipeline ran thus. The number of nucleated cells in each sample was estimated by amplification of reference gene primers within the assay. To quantify the absolute abundance of each unique TCRbeta CDR3 rearrangement, sequence reads were collapsed and filtered. Productive Simpson clonality was computed per sample as the square root of Simpson's diversity index over productive rearrangements. TCRdb limited this immuneACCESS table to in-frame rearrangements with V and J called. A share of clones is missing; checked studies link under half to unresolved V genes, and the rest is unexplained. The V and J calls and clone size are taken from that table; D and trimming were inferred from the DNA. The sample data list about 180,000 clones, and 80% of these were observed just once. Jointly, the top ten make up about 6.5% of the sample.

From a lookup of the germline V gene, CDR1 and CDR2 are SGHVS and FQNEAQ. Trimming at the junction amounts to 7 bases on V and 0 bases on J, and the germline ends lie 14 bases apart. Including the terminal cysteine and phenylalanine, the CDR3 comprises 15 residues. Solely the CDR3 DNA is kept, with 45 bases framed from the first base. Collaborating institutions collected whole blood in K2EDTA tubes following their own protocols. For TCRbeta analysis, collaborator samples were shipped as frozen whole blood, as isolated PBMCs, or as DNA extracted from either sample type. This sample is part of a study of blood T cell repertoires in COVID-19 (dated by TCRdb to about 2020). Some background on the complete study: Samples covering the acute and convalescent phases of COVID-19 were provided by collaborators in the United States, Italy and Spain. The repertoires were released in a freely available public database meant as a resource for research on the immune response to SARS-CoV-2. Samples came from the ongoing ImmuneRACE study (first 160 participants) plus 1,254 subjects from 6 global collaborators. The dataset comprised deeply sampled blood TCRbeta repertoires from subjects exposed to, actively infected with, or recovered from COVID-19. Sample metadata almost always included a de-identified subject ID, COVID-19 status, age in years and sex. HLA class I and class II types, where available, came from metadata supplied by the sample provider rather than from assay-based typing. The prospective study material was composed of cDNA or gDNA derived from T cells, B-cell-depleted T cells, or PBMCs. Findings and caveats that apply to the study as a whole: The quantity of clinical and demographic metadata differed by source and by participant and was supplied without curation.

This sequence originates from a man aged 65 to 85 with active or convalescent COVID-19. The specimen was peripheral blood. The chain joins TRBV7-8 to TRBJ2-3; a tentative D call is TRBD2 (5 bases match). CDR3 loop: CASTQGWTSTDTQYF. The DNA sequence reads TGTGCCAGCACCCAAGGGTGGACTAGCACAGATACGCAGTATTTT.